The 9 T cell receptor beta chains listed next were all sequenced from one sample in a study of human T cells and chemical hapten exposure. The starting material, unfractionated whole blood, was used for total RNA extraction. What the library attached to individual cDNA molecules were unique molecular identifiers. TCRdb re-derived calls from the reads in MiXCR, one entry per CDR3 protein. The table has more than 100,000 distinct CDR3 sequences, approximately 9.3% seen once. The sample was whole blood. The receptors stem from a human donor in good health. Some clones in this sample may be carry-over from other donors' samples.

The chain recombines TRBV19 with TRBJ2-2; D unclear. Germline V gene lookup returns CDR1 LNHDA and CDR2 SQIVND (reference sequence). The V end was cut by 1 base, the J end by 0 bases, with 6 bases between. The CDR3 length is 15 residues. This chain's CDR3 is CASSIGQTNTGELFF. The CDR3 coding sequence is TGTGCCAGTAGTATAGGGCAGACGAACACCGGGGAGCTGTTTTTT.

This clonotype was found many times. The chain has TRBV20-1 and TRBJ2-3; no clear D. Germline V lookup: CDR1 DFQATT, CDR2 SNEGSKA (reference sequence). This CDR3 region has 16 residues. The V and J ends lost 5 bases and 0 bases respectively, with 18 bases between them. The CDR3 sequence is CSALSHPTSSTDTQYF. The CDR3 nucleotides are TGCAGTGCTCTCTCCCACCCTACATCTAGCACAGATACGCAGTATTTT.

The V call is TRBV7-9, the J call TRBJ2-7; D might be TRBD2 (7 bases). Trimming stripped 7 bases from V and 0 bases from J, with 16 bases between. Germline V lookup: CDR1 SEHNR, CDR2 FQNEAQ (reference sequence). The length of the CDR3 is 15 residues. The CDR3 region has the DNA TGTGCCAGCACCATCGGGGGGCTAGGCTCCTACGAGCAGTACTTC. Translated, it gives CASTIGGLGSYEQYF.

V and J are TRBV7-9 and TRBJ2-1; D possibly corresponds to TRBD1 (5 bases). The CDR3 consists of 12 residues. Germline CDR1 and CDR2: SEHNR and FQNEAQ (reference sequence). V lost 5 bases, J lost 5 bases, and 7 bases lay in between. The CDR3 DNA reads as TGTGCCAGCAGCGTACAGGACAATGAGCAGTTCTTC. It is translated as CASSVQDNEQFF.

Points on this clonotype: The germline gene is not matched at one end of the junction; a read error may be the cause. The V gene is TRBV4-2, the J gene TRBJ1-6, with D uncertain. In germline, CDR1 is LGHNA, CDR2 YNFKEQ. CDR3 length equals 14 residues. The CDR3, as DNA: TGTGCCAGCAGCCAAGCAAATGGTAATTCAACCCTCCACTTT. Amino acid sequence: CASSQANGNSTLHF.

The table lists this clonotype with many counts. The rearrangement uses TRBV7-2 and TRBJ2-7; D perhaps matches TRBD1 (6 bases). The CDR3 sequence is 14 residues long. Germline assignment: CDR1 SGHTA and CDR2 FQGNSA. V was trimmed by 4 bases and J by 0 bases, leaving 10 bases between them. CDR3 region: CASSSTGYSYEQYF. The CDR3, as DNA: TGTGCCAGCAGCTCGACAGGCTACTCCTACGAGCAGTACTTC.

This rearrangement joins TRBV7-2 to TRBJ2-7; 8 positions agree with TRBD1. The CDR3 length is 14 residues. CDR1 is SGHTA, CDR2 FQGNSA, per germline. The V and J ends lost 5 bases and 5 bases, in that order; junction bases with no gene match: 8. This CDR3 reads CASSKGQGANEQYF. CDR3 nucleotides: TGTGCCAGCAGCAAAGGCCAGGGGGCAAACGAGCAGTACTTC.

This clonotype has more than one count but fewer than ten. The V and J genes are TRBV6-5 and TRBJ2-1; D assignment may be TRBD1 or TRBD2 (5 bases each). The CDR3 extends over 15 amino acids. Between the trimmed V and J ends, which lost 5 bases and 8 bases, there was a span of 19 bases. Germline lookup yields CDR1 MNHEY and CDR2 SVGAGI. This chain's CDR3 is CASSTRDRQRDEQFF. DNA for the CDR3: TGTGCCAGCAGTACCCGGGACCGCCAGAGGGATGAGCAGTTCTTC.

The CDR3 nucleotides read TGTGCCAGCAGCTTGGGTTCGGGGTTCACTGAAGCTTTCTTT. Protein: CASSLGSGFTEAFF. The chain joins TRBV5-4 to TRBJ1-1, with D uncertain. V was clipped by 0 bases and J by 4 bases, with 10 bases between them. Germline CDR1 reads SGHNT; CDR2 reads YYREEE (reference sequence). The CDR3 sequence is 14 residues long. The full variable domain, in which reference TRBV5-4 and TRBJ1-1 provide the parts outside the CDR3, is ETGVTQSPTHLIKTRGQQVTLRCSSQSGHNTVSWYQQALGQGPQFIFQYYREEENGRGNFPPRFSGLQFPNYSSELNVNALELDDSALYLCASSLGSGFTEAFFGQGTRLTVV.